Presented here are 11 T cell receptor beta chains from one specimen sequenced in a study of CD8+ T cells in alopecia areata (dated by TCRdb to between 2017 and 2018). This sample's treatment or condition label indicates: oral pan-JAK inhibitor, 5-10 mg twice daily. Preparation of the library involved the immunoSEQ multiplex PCR assay. RNA was extracted from all samples and reverse transcribed into cDNA, which served as template for TCR sequencing. The clones in this table, taken by TCRdb from immuneACCESS, are in-frame only. Not every clone is retained; where verified, under half of the shortfall comes from an unresolved V gene, and the cause of the rest is unknown. This sample lists about 200,000 clones; 35% to 40% were detected once. Roughly 0.5% of the sample rests with the top ten. This sample comprised CD4+ T cells sorted from blood, obtained around week 34, from a patient treated with tofacitinib. These receptors were taken from a human donor with alopecia areata.

V usage is TRBV7-9 and J usage is TRBJ2-1; D may be TRBD1 or TRBD2 (5 bases each). CDR3 size: 15 residues. V dropped 5 bases and J dropped 10 bases, with 21 bases sitting between them. From germline, CDR1 is SEHNR and CDR2 FQNEAQ (reference sequence). For the CDR3, the DNA is TGTGCCAGCAGCAACCGGGACCAACGTCCCCTAGAGCAGTTCTTC. Protein: CASSNRDQRPLEQFF. The whole variable domain, filled in from reference TRBV7-9 and TRBJ2-1, reads DTGVSQNPRHKITKRGQNVTFRCDPISEHNRLYWYRQTLGQGPEFLTYFQNEAQLEKSRLLSDRFSAERPKGSFSTLEIQRTEQGDSAMYLCASSNRDQRPLEQFFGPGTRLTVL.

This clone was seen only a few times. The chain employs TRBV7-8 and TRBJ1-5, with 10 nucleotides matching TRBD1. This CDR3 has 16 amino acids. The trim removed 0 bases at V and 7 bases at J, leaving 6 bases unmatched. Per the germline V gene, CDR1 is SGHVS and CDR2 is FQNEAQ. CDR3 in amino acids: CASSLARDRGRQPQHF. The CDR3 DNA sequence: TGTGCCAGCAGCTTAGCTCGGGACAGGGGACGGCAGCCCCAGCATTTT.

This clone was detected a few times. The chain joins TRBV30 to TRBJ1-1, with D maybe TRBD1 (5 bases). The CDR3 runs to 13 residues. The ends were cut back, 3 bases at V and 6 bases at J, with 14 bases in the middle. Germline V gene sequence: CDR1 GTSNPN, CDR2 SVGIG (reference sequence). The CDR3 DNA sequence: TGTGCCTGGAGCGCCACGTCGGGGGCTGAAGCTTTCTTT. As protein: CAWSATSGAEAFF.

The V call is TRBV29-1, the J call TRBJ1-5; D is ambiguous. The CDR3 has 14 amino acids. The V and J ends lost 4 bases and 0 bases respectively, with 10 bases between them. Germline loops: CDR1 SQVTM, CDR2 ANQGSEA. Here the CDR3 DNA reads TGCAGCGTTGTTCTCTTAGATAGCAATCAGCCCCAGCATTTT. It yields the protein CSVVLLDSNQPQHF.

This clone has a single count. J is TRBJ2-2 and V is TRBV9; no clear D gene. Trimming removed 0 bases from V and 4 bases from J, with 7 bases in between. The CDR3 has 14 amino acids. Germline V gene sequence: CDR1 SGDLS, CDR2 YYNGEE. CDR3 residues: CASSVAPGTGELFF. DNA of the CDR3: TGTGCCAGCAGCGTAGCTCCGGGCACCGGGGAGCTGTTTTTT.

This clone has only a few counts. This chain links TRBV6-1 with TRBJ2-7; 9 nucleotides agree with TRBD1. This CDR3 spans 15 amino acids. Trimming cost V 6 bases and J 2 bases; bases outside gene matches: 8. Germline CDR1 reads MNHNS; CDR2 reads SASEGT. The CDR3 coding sequence is TGTGCCAGCAGCCGACAGGGGGAAAACCCCTACGAGCAGTACTTC. Amino acid sequence: CASSRQGENPYEQYF.

V and J are TRBV29-1 and TRBJ1-1; D gene unclear. Trimming cost V 6 bases and J 3 bases, with 20 bases left between them. The CDR3 sequence is 15 residues long. From germline, CDR1 is SQVTM and CDR2 ANQGSEA. This CDR3 reads CSVVSGLRVDTEAFF. CDR3 coding DNA: TGCAGCGTCGTAAGCGGCCTTCGTGTGGACACTGAAGCTTTCTTT.

The rearrangement uses TRBV30 and TRBJ2-1; 11 positions match TRBD2. J was trimmed by 6 bases and V by 1 base; bases with no gene match: 2. This CDR3 is built from 14 residues. Per the germline V gene, CDR1 is GTSNPN and CDR2 is SVGIG (reference sequence). This CDR3 is CAWSGLAGGNEQFF. The CDR3, as DNA: TGTGCCTGGAGTGGTCTAGCGGGAGGCAATGAGCAGTTCTTC. Using reference TRBV30 and TRBJ2-1 for the parts outside the CDR3, the full variable domain is SQTIHQWPATLVQPVGSPLSLECTVEGTSNPNLYWYRQAAGRGLQLLFYSVGIGQISSEVPQNLSASRPQDRQFILSSKKLLLSDSGFYLCAWSGLAGGNEQFFGPGTRLTVL.

This chain connects TRBV18 to TRBJ1-1; D unclear. Germline assignment: CDR1 KGHSH and CDR2 LQKENI. The CDR3 has 15 residues. V lost 3 bases to trimming and J lost 1 base, with 12 bases between them. CDR3 DNA sequence: TGTGCCAGCTCACCTCCGGCAGTCAAGAACACTGAAGCTTTCTTT. As protein: CASSPPAVKNTEAFF.

This chain links TRBV2 with TRBJ2-1; no clear D. Trimming took 5 bases from V and 7 from J, leaving 12 bases between them. This CDR3 has 13 amino acids. Germline loops: CDR1 SNHLY, CDR2 FYNNEI. The CDR3 region has the DNA TGTGCCAGCAGTCGACGGTGGGTGAATGAGCAGTTCTTC. Translated, it gives CASSRRWVNEQFF.

The CDR3 region is CASKVAGPYEQYF. The CDR3 bases are TGTGCCAGCAAGGTAGCGGGCCCATACGAGCAGTACTTC. This rearrangement joins TRBV6-5 to TRBJ2-7; 7 positions agree with TRBD2. Germline-derived CDR1 and CDR2 are MNHEY and SVGAGI. CDR3 length: 13 residues. V dropped 7 bases and J dropped 4; count of bases not matched to a gene: 7.